This T cell receptor (beta chain) came from a study of blood T cells in healthy people across ages. For the second PCR, which ran for about 7 to 11 cycles, a sample-barcoded 5' primer and a J-beta primer mix were used. Each CDR3 protein gets one entry after TCRdb re-called the 5' RACE reads with MiXCR. The sample lists about 1.1 million distinct CDR3 sequences, more than 30% seen once, with about an eighth in the top ten. Ten or more counts support this clonotype. In germline, CDR1 is MDHEN, CDR2 SYDVKM. This CDR3 is 14 amino acids long. Trimming left V 8 bases short and J 8 bases short, with 21 bases between.

Sequenced: blood. The chain uses TRBV28 and TRBJ1-2; tentative D call: TRBD1 (5 bases). The sequence was obtained from a young man in good health. CDR3 sequence reads: CASGTGTNLYGYTF. The CDR3 bases are TGTGCCAGCGGAACCGGGACGAACCTTTACGGCTACACCTTC.